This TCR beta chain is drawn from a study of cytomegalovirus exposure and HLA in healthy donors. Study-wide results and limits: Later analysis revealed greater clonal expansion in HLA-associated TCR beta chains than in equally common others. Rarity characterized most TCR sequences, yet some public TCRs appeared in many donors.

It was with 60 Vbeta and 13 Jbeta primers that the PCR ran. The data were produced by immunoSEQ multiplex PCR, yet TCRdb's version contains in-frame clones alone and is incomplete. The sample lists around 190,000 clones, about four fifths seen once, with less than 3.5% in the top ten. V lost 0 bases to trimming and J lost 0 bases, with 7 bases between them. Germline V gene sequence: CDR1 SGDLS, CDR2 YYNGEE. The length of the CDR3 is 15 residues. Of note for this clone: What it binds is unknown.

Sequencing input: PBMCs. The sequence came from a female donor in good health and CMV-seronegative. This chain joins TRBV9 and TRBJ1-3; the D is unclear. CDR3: CASSVDALSGNTIYF. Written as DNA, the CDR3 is TGTGCCAGCAGCGTAGATGCGCTCTCTGGAAACACCATATATTTT.